A single sample is the source of the 31 T cell receptor beta chains below, sequenced in a study of cytomegalovirus exposure and HLA in healthy donors. The primer mix had 60 Vbeta and 13 Jbeta primers. Clones were read by immunoSEQ multiplex PCR, and TCRdb kept only the in-frame ones, dropping some. This table holds roughly 100,000 clones, about 80% found once. The material sequenced was PBMCs. Every receptor here comes from a man in his sixties in good health and CMV-seropositive.

The V call is TRBV11-2, the J call TRBJ1-2, with TRBD1 matching 7 bases. The length of the CDR3 is 14 residues. Germline V gene lookup returns CDR1 SGHAT and CDR2 FQNNGV. V lost 6 bases and J lost 4; bases outside the gene matches: 8. The CDR3 loop reads CASSHLRGTYGYTF. CDR3 nucleotides: TGTGCCAGCAGTCATCTCAGGGGGACCTATGGCTACACCTTC.

The chain combines TRBV10-3 with TRBJ2-3; D may be TRBD2 (6 bases). The CDR3 covers 15 residues. In germline, CDR1 is ENHRY, CDR2 SYGVKD. V was cut by 4 bases and J by 0 bases, with 11 bases left in between. The CDR3 spells CAISASGVSTDTQYF. CDR3 bases: TGTGCCATCAGTGCCTCGGGGGTAAGCACAGATACGCAGTATTTT.

The V and J genes are TRBV5-4 and TRBJ1-5, with 8 nucleotides matching TRBD1. From germline, CDR1 is SGHNT and CDR2 YYREEE (reference sequence). The CDR3 covers 13 residues. J gave up 7 bases and V 4 bases, and 4 bases lay outside the gene matches. CDR3 protein: CASSTGQGQPQHF. The DNA of the CDR3 is TGTGCCAGCAGCACCGGACAGGGCCAGCCCCAGCATTTT.

The chain has TRBV5-1 and TRBJ2-3; TRBD2 might be the D (5 bases). V was trimmed by 4 bases and J by 6 bases, leaving 9 bases between them. This CDR3 region has 12 residues. Germline values: CDR1 SGHRS, CDR2 YFSETQ. Here the CDR3 DNA reads TGCGCCAGCAGCCCCCGGGGTGATACGCAGTATTTT. Protein: CASSPRGDTQYF.

Here the CDR3 reads CASRPTGADGYTF. For the CDR3, the DNA is TGTGCCAGTAGACCGACAGGGGCGGATGGCTACACCTTC. The genes are TRBV19 and TRBJ1-2, with 8 bases that match TRBD1. CDR3 size: 13 residues. Per germline, CDR1 LNHDA and CDR2 SQIVND (reference sequence). J gave up 6 bases and V 6 bases, and 6 bases lay outside the gene matches.

The chain has TRBV18 and TRBJ2-1; D unresolved. CDR1 and CDR2 from the germline V gene are KGHSH and LQKENI. The V end lost 3 bases, the J end lost 0 bases, and 6 bases lay between the germline ends. The CDR3 contains 14 residues. The DNA for the CDR3 is TGTGCCAGCTCACCTCAGTTCTCCTACAATGAGCAGTTCTTC. Its protein is CASSPQFSYNEQFF.

This clone was detected only once. The V gene is TRBV7-9, the J gene TRBJ2-5; 11 bases match TRBD2. Near its end, the DNA agrees better with TRBJ2-7, so the J call may be wrong. Germline-derived CDR1 and CDR2 are SEHNR and FQNEAQ (reference sequence). CDR3 length equals 16 residues. For the CDR3, the DNA is TGTGCCAGCAGCCAACGACTAGCGGGGTCTTCCTACGAGCAGTACTTC. It is translated as CASSQRLAGSSYEQYF.

The chain is built from TRBV6-1 and TRBJ1-3; D ambiguous. CDR1 and CDR2 (germline): MNHNS, SASEGT. Trimming stripped 2 bases from V and 4 bases from J, with 12 bases between. The CDR3 length is 15 residues. The DNA for the CDR3 is TGTGCCAGCAGTGAAATCAGGTTGACGGGAAACACCATATATTTT. It specifies CASSEIRLTGNTIYF.

J is TRBJ2-3 and V is TRBV6-5, with D possibly being TRBD1 (5 bases). This CDR3 contains 15 residues. The germline gives CDR1 MNHEY, CDR2 SVGAGI. V lost 6 bases, J lost 0 bases, and 13 bases lay in between. The CDR3 protein is CASRALGASTDTQYF. DNA of the CDR3: TGTGCCAGCAGAGCTCTAGGGGCTAGCACAGATACGCAGTATTTT.

In this sample, this clone turned up a few times. The chain couples TRBV12-5 to TRBJ1-1; the match to TRBD1 covers 7 bases. Germline V gene lookup returns CDR1 LGHNT and CDR2 FRNRAP. V lost 5 bases to trimming and J lost 8 bases; unmatched junction nucleotides: 5. This CDR3 is built from 12 residues. The CDR3 protein is CASGPDRREAFF. CDR3 DNA: TGTGCTAGTGGTCCGGACAGGAGAGAAGCTTTCTTT.

J is TRBJ1-4 and V is TRBV7-7, with D tentatively TRBD1 (5 bases). This CDR3 comprises 15 residues. Trimming removed 1 base from V and 4 bases from J, with 10 bases in between. The germline CDR1 and CDR2 sequences are SSHAT and FNYEAQ (reference sequence). CDR3 loop: CASSLGGSVNEKLFF. CDR3 sequence (DNA): TGTGCCAGCAGCTTAGGGGGCAGCGTTAATGAAAAACTGTTTTTT.

This clone turned up a few times. This chain joins TRBV10-3 and TRBJ1-1; 9 positions agree with TRBD1. Germline CDR1 is ENHRY and CDR2 is SYGVKD. CDR3 length equals 14 residues. V was clipped by 6 bases and J by 4 bases; unmatched bases: 6. DNA for the CDR3: TGTGCCATCAGGGGACAGGGAATAAGCACTGAAGCTTTCTTT. This encodes CAIRGQGISTEAFF.

The genes are TRBV5-1 and TRBJ2-3; D unclear. With 0 bases removed from V and 1 base from J, the gap between germline ends came to 12 bases. Germline CDR1 SGHRS, CDR2 YFSETQ. The CDR3 is made up of 16 amino acids. The CDR3 DNA sequence: TGCGCCAGCAGCTTGGAGTCCTTGTTAGGCACAGATACGCAGTATTTT. It translates to CASSLESLLGTDTQYF.

This clone has only one observation. The V call is TRBV5-1, the J call TRBJ1-1, with D maybe TRBD1 (6 bases). Germline values: CDR1 SGHRS, CDR2 YFSETQ. The CDR3 covers 14 residues. V lost 3 bases and J 4 bases, leaving 13 bases between the germline ends. This chain's CDR3 is CASSSTGMSTEAFF. CDR3 DNA sequence: TGCGCCAGCAGCTCGACAGGCATGAGCACTGAAGCTTTCTTT.

The chain couples TRBV18 to TRBJ2-7, with a weak D call TRBD1 (6 bases). Trimming stripped 0 bases from V and 6 bases from J, with 21 bases between. CDR1 and CDR2 (germline): KGHSH, LQKENI. There are 17 residues in the CDR3. CDR3 sequence: CASSPPTGRHITGEQYF. The CDR3 DNA is TGTGCCAGCTCACCACCGACAGGCAGACACATAACGGGCGAGCAGTACTTC. Full variable domain (outside the CDR3, taken from reference TRBV18 and TRBJ2-7): NAGVMQNPRHLVRRRGQEARLRCSPMKGHSHVYWYRQLPEEGLKFMVYLQKENIIDESGMPKERFSAEFPKEGPSILRIQQVVRGDSAAYFCASSPPTGRHITGEQYFGPGTRLTVT.

The chain joins TRBV7-9 to TRBJ2-4, with a possible D match to TRBD1 (6 bases). Germline values: CDR1 SEHNR, CDR2 FQNEAQ (reference sequence). The CDR3 has 15 residues. Between the trimmed V and J ends, which lost 5 bases and 7 bases, there was a span of 18 bases. The CDR3 is CASSPGAGPGNIQYF. Here the CDR3 DNA reads TGTGCCAGCAGCCCAGGGGCGGGTCCAGGGAACATTCAGTACTTC.

The V call is TRBV7-9, the J call TRBJ2-7; 8 bases align to TRBD1. Germline-derived CDR1 and CDR2 are SEHNR and FQNEAQ (reference sequence). The CDR3 runs to 12 residues. After removal of 4 bases from V and 6 bases from J, the junction contained 2 bases not matched to a gene. The CDR3 spells CASSSGQGEQYF. The CDR3 coding sequence is TGTGCCAGCAGCTCCGGACAGGGCGAGCAGTACTTC.

The rearrangement uses TRBV23-1 and TRBJ2-2; possibly TRBD1 for D (6 bases). TRBV23-1 is identified as an open reading frame with a role that is uncertain. CDR3 length: 17 amino acids. The germline V and J ends were trimmed by 0 bases and 1 base, with 12 bases remaining between them. CDR3 coding DNA: TGCGCCAGCAGTCAATCGATAAAACAGGGGAACACCGGGGAGCTGTTTTTT. Translated: CASSQSIKQGNTGELFF.

This clone was counted only a few times. CDR3 bases: TGTGCCAGCAGCTCAACCGGGACAGGGGGTGGAGGGGAGCAGTACTTC. It is translated as CASSSTGTGGGGEQYF. The chain has TRBV5-4 and TRBJ2-7; 11 nucleotides agree with TRBD1. The V and J ends lost 3 bases and 7 bases, in that order; junction bases with no gene match: 12. Germline loops: CDR1 SGHNT, CDR2 YYREEE (reference sequence). CDR3 length: 16 residues.

This chain uses TRBV5-1 with TRBJ1-2; D remains unclear. V shed 2 bases and J shed 9 bases, with 20 bases lying between them. The CDR3 totals 15 residues. Germline loops: CDR1 SGHRS, CDR2 YFSETQ. CDR3 DNA: TGCGCCAGCAGCTTAACTACTGGGGAGACTTATAGCTACACCTTC. Translated, it gives CASSLTTGETYSYTF.

The J gene is TRBJ2-1, the V gene TRBV5-1; the D gene is possibly TRBD2 (5 bases). CDR1 is SGHRS, CDR2 YFSETQ, per germline. The CDR3 loop spans 15 amino acids. Trimming shortened V by 6 bases and J by 1 base, and 14 bases separated the two germline ends. CDR3 amino acids: CASNPGERSYNEQFF. For the CDR3, the DNA is TGCGCCAGCAACCCCGGGGAGAGGTCCTACAATGAGCAGTTCTTC.

The chain combines TRBV7-2 with TRBJ1-2; D uncertain. The germline CDR1 and CDR2 sequences are SGHTA and FQGNSA. This CDR3 region has 15 residues. Trimming cost V 1 base and J 4 bases, with 13 bases left between them. The CDR3: CASSLESEAVYGYTF. For the CDR3, the DNA is TGTGCCAGCAGCTTAGAATCTGAGGCAGTCTATGGCTACACCTTC.

The count of this clone is one. This chain uses TRBV7-2 with TRBJ2-5; 8 bases are a match to TRBD1. Trimming at V came to 5 bases and at J to 2 bases, leaving 4 bases not matched to a gene. There are 14 residues in the CDR3. The V gene's germline CDR1 is SGHTA and CDR2 FQGNSA. Written as DNA, the CDR3 is TGTGCCAGCAGCCGACAGGGGAGTCAAGAGACCCAGTACTTC. It specifies CASSRQGSQETQYF. Together with reference TRBV7-2 and TRBJ2-5, the CDR3 gives the full variable domain: GAGVSQSPSNKVTEKGKDVELRCDPISGHTALYWYRQSLGQGLEFLIYFQGNSAPDKSGLPSDRFSAERTGGSVSTLTIQRTQQEDSAVYLCASSRQGSQETQYFGPGTRLLVL.

This clone came up many times. The chain uses TRBV7-3 and TRBJ2-3; possible D gene TRBD1, 7 bases. Between the trimmed V and J ends, which lost 3 bases and 3 bases, there was a span of 10 bases. CDR1 is SGHTA, CDR2 FQGTGA, per germline. The length of the CDR3 is 14 residues. Here the CDR3 reads CASSFAGGTDTQYF. CDR3 nucleotides: TGTGCCAGCAGCTTTGCAGGGGGGACAGATACGCAGTATTTT.

CDR3 sequence reads: CASSPSSGGGEQYF. CDR3 DNA sequence: TGTGCCAGCAGCCCATCTAGCGGGGGGGGCGAGCAGTACTTC. The chain is built from TRBV11-3 and TRBJ2-7, with 12 bases aligning to TRBD2. Trimming at V came to 5 bases and at J to 6 bases, leaving 5 bases not matched to a gene. The length of the CDR3 is 14 residues. Germline CDR1 is SGHNT and CDR2 is YENEEA. The entire variable domain, with the rest obtained from reference TRBV11-3 and TRBJ2-7, is as follows: EAGVVQSPRYKIIEKKQPVAFWCNPISGHNTLYWYLQNLGQGPELLIRYENEEAVDDSQLPKDRFSAERLKGVDSTLKIQPAELGDSAVYLCASSPSSGGGEQYFGPGTRLTVT.

The gene calls are TRBV4-3 and TRBJ1-2; tentatively, D is TRBD1 (5 bases). Germline CDR1 LGHNA, CDR2 YSLEER. The V and J ends lost 0 bases and 4 bases respectively, with 9 bases between them. The CDR3 runs 14 residues. In DNA form, the CDR3 reads TGCGCCAGCAGCCAAGACGAAGGGGCCTATGGCTACACCTTC. Its translation is CASSQDEGAYGYTF.

This clone was counted a few times. DNA of the CDR3: TGTGCCAGCAGCAAAGGACAGGGATCGAATGAAAAACTGTTTTTT. Encoded protein: CASSKGQGSNEKLFF. The rearrangement uses TRBV7-6 and TRBJ1-4, with 8 bases aligning to TRBD1. This CDR3 has 15 amino acids. The V gene end was trimmed by 5 bases and the J gene end by 5 bases; junction bases not matched to a gene: 7. In germline, CDR1 is SGHVS, CDR2 FNYEAQ.

The chain carries TRBV27 and TRBJ1-5, with a possible D match to TRBD1 (5 bases). V was pared by 6 bases and J by 0 bases, with 21 bases between. The CDR3 runs to 18 residues. CDR1 and CDR2 (germline): MNHEY, SMNVEV (reference sequence). The DNA for the CDR3 is TGTGCCAGCAGCCCCTCCGGGACGGGGGGATATAGCAATCAGCCCCAGCATTTT. This encodes CASSPSGTGGYSNQPQHF.

The chain uses TRBV5-1 and TRBJ2-1; 12 bases are shared with TRBD2. CDR1 and CDR2 (germline): SGHRS, YFSETQ. Trimming removed 3 bases from V and 14 bases from J; junction bases left unmatched: 6. The CDR3 length is 13 residues. The CDR3 bases are TGCGCCAGCAGCTCCTCGACTAGCGGGGGTGAGTTCTTC. Encoded protein: CASSSSTSGGEFF.

This clone was detected once. V gene TRBV5-1 combines with J gene TRBJ2-2; D is unclear. This CDR3 is built from 14 residues. Germline CDR1 reads SGHRS; CDR2 reads YFSETQ. Deletions cut 1 base from V and 0 bases from J, with 4 bases between. As DNA, the CDR3 is TGCGCCAGCAGCTTGACTGCGAACACCGGGGAGCTGTTTTTT. It translates to CASSLTANTGELFF.

This sequence joins TRBV19 and TRBJ2-4; 11 positions agree with TRBD2. After removal of 5 bases from V and 0 bases from J, the junction contained 9 bases not matched to a gene. CDR1 LNHDA and CDR2 SQIVND come from the germline V gene (reference sequence). There are 18 residues in the CDR3. CDR3 loop: CASSPGGSGGVAKNIQYF. In DNA, the CDR3 is TGTGCCAGTAGTCCCGGGGGTAGCGGGGGGGTAGCCAAAAACATTCAGTACTTC.